The 20 T cell receptor beta chains reported below all come from one sample, sequenced in a study of T cell repertoires in ileal Crohn's disease. The table came from immunoSEQ multiplex PCR; TCRdb's copy has only in-frame clones and leaves some out. Here the sample spans about 59,000 clones, approximately 88% being singletons. The time point is: neoterminal ileum biopsy at postoperative endoscopy, about 6 months after surgery. The sequencing input was ileal tissue. These receptors all come from an adult with Crohn's disease.

This chain uses TRBV7-2 with TRBJ1-3; 10 bases match TRBD1. The germline CDR1 and CDR2 sequences are SGHTA and FQGNSA. This CDR3 is built from 16 residues. With V trimmed by 0 bases and J by 10 bases, 9 bases remained unmatched. CDR3 nucleotides: TGTGCCAGCAGCTTAGCCGGGACAGGGGTCGGGCGTACCATATATTTT. This gives the protein CASSLAGTGVGRTIYF.

CDR3 amino acids: CASSLSPDSPKGYTF. Here the CDR3 DNA reads TGTGCCAGCAGCTTATCGCCAGACTCTCCTAAAGGCTACACCTTC. The genes are TRBV7-6 and TRBJ1-2; D gene unclear. The CDR3 is 15 residues long. Deletions cut 2 bases from V and 8 bases from J, with 18 bases between. In germline, CDR1 is SGHVS, CDR2 FNYEAQ.

This clone is a singleton in its sample. The chain couples TRBV29-1 to TRBJ2-1; 8 bases agree with TRBD1. The V gene end was trimmed by 7 bases and the J gene end by 16 bases; junction bases not matched to a gene: 12. Germline V lookup: CDR1 SQVTM, CDR2 ANQGSEA. This CDR3 has 11 residues. The CDR3 nucleotides are TGCAGCGCAGACAGGGGTTTCGTTCTCTTCTTC. It encodes CSADRGFVLFF.

This clone was recorded a few times. This specimen includes other DNA sequences encoding the same CDR3. This sequence joins TRBV19 and TRBJ2-2; D remains ambiguous. The CDR3 has 11 amino acids. Germline assignment: CDR1 LNHDA and CDR2 SQIVND (reference sequence). Trimming cost V 9 bases and J 5 bases, with 7 bases left between them. The CDR3 loop is CASSLTGELFF. In DNA, the CDR3 is TGTGCCAGCTCGTTGACCGGGGAGCTGTTTTTT. Drawing the rest from reference TRBV19 and TRBJ2-2, the complete variable domain is DGGITQSPKYLFRKEGQNVTLSCEQNLNHDAMYWYRQDPGQGLRLIYYSQIVNDFQKGDIAEGYSVSREKKESFPLTVTSAQKNPTAFYLCASSLTGELFFGEGSRLTVL.

The chain links TRBV18 to TRBJ2-7; TRBD1 aligns across 7 bases. Germline values: CDR1 KGHSH, CDR2 LQKENI. V shed 3 bases and J 0 bases; nucleotides not matched to a gene: 2. This CDR3 region has 14 residues. CDR3 residues: CASSPWDSSYEQYF. The CDR3 coding sequence is TGTGCCAGCTCACCTTGGGACAGCTCCTACGAGCAGTACTTC.

This chain links TRBV6-5 with TRBJ1-1, with D perhaps matching TRBD1 (5 bases). Looked up from germline, CDR1 is MNHEY and CDR2 is SVGAGI. The germline V and J ends were trimmed by 5 bases and 10 bases, with 11 bases remaining between them. The CDR3 is made up of 11 amino acids. The CDR3 nucleotides are TGTGCCAGCAGTCGCGGGACGGGAGCTTTCTTT. Protein product: CASSRGTGAFF.

This rearrangement joins TRBV5-8 to TRBJ1-1; D might be TRBD1 (5 bases). Germline V gives CDR1 SGHTS, CDR2 YDEGEE. Trimming cost V 6 bases and J 6 bases, with 18 bases left between them. The CDR3 totals 14 residues. CDR3 in amino acids: CASNDWQGSAEAFF. The CDR3 bases are TGTGCCAGCAACGACTGGCAGGGATCGGCTGAAGCTTTCTTT.

This clone was counted a single time. This chain uses TRBV2 with TRBJ1-3; no clear D gene. Germline V gene data show CDR1 as SNHLY and CDR2 as FYNNEI. Trimming pared 4 bases from V and 9 bases from J, leaving 16 bases between. The CDR3 is made up of 14 amino acids. CDR3 residues: CASSVLLTGGTIYF. The CDR3 region has the DNA TGTGCCAGCAGTGTTCTACTAACGGGAGGCACCATATATTTT.

The chain uses TRBV5-6 and TRBJ1-1; D might be TRBD1 (5 bases). Germline V lookup: CDR1 SGHDT, CDR2 YYEEEE. The CDR3 consists of 13 residues. Trimming cost V 4 bases and J 0 bases, with 7 bases left between them. CDR3 coding DNA: TGTGCCAGCAGCGGGGGGATGAACACTGAAGCTTTCTTT. Protein product: CASSGGMNTEAFF.

The table lists this clone with a count of one. The gene calls are TRBV27 and TRBJ1-1, with 9 nucleotides matching TRBD1. CDR1 MNHEY and CDR2 SMNVEV come from the germline V gene (reference sequence). The CDR3 runs 16 residues. J gave up 1 base and V 3 bases, and 6 bases lay outside the gene matches. CDR3 sequence: CASSFNPGQGNTEAFF. The DNA for the CDR3 is TGTGCCAGCAGTTTCAACCCGGGACAGGGGAACACTGAAGCTTTCTTT.

DNA of the CDR3: TGTGCCATCAGTGGTTATCGGACAGGGAACACTGAAGCTTTCTTT. Protein product: CAISGYRTGNTEAFF. The rearrangement uses TRBV10-3 and TRBJ1-1, with 7 bases matching TRBD1. Per germline, CDR1 ENHRY and CDR2 SYGVKD. With V trimmed by 4 bases and J by 1 base, 6 bases remained unmatched. The CDR3 is 15 residues long.

This clone was recorded only once. The chain couples TRBV12-5 to TRBJ1-1, with TRBD1 identical over 7 bases. V lost 6 bases and J lost 5; bases outside the gene matches: 12. The CDR3 runs to 15 residues. CDR1 is LGHNT, CDR2 FRNRAP, per germline. The CDR3 region has the DNA TGTGCTAGTGGACCAAGCCAGGGGGTAAGGACTGAAGCTTTCTTT. Translation gives CASGPSQGVRTEAFF.

This clone has a single count. The chain is built from TRBV5-6 and TRBJ1-1, with TRBD1 matching 10 bases. Per the germline V gene, CDR1 is SGHDT and CDR2 is YYEEEE. J gave up 4 bases and V 4 bases, and 4 bases lay outside the gene matches. This CDR3 spans 14 amino acids. CDR3 region: CASSIRTGGTEAFF. In DNA form, the CDR3 reads TGTGCCAGCAGCATACGGACAGGGGGCACTGAAGCTTTCTTT.

The V call is TRBV4-3, the J call TRBJ1-2; the D is unclear. Germline assignment: CDR1 LGHNA and CDR2 YSLEER. The CDR3 consists of 14 residues. V was shortened by 0 bases and J by 4 bases, with 9 bases between the two germline ends. The CDR3 protein is CASSQDAGLYGYTF. CDR3 sequence (DNA): TGCGCCAGCAGCCAAGACGCGGGTCTCTATGGCTACACCTTC.

The J gene is TRBJ1-4, the V gene TRBV14, with 10 bases aligning to TRBD1. J lost 8 bases, V lost 5 bases, and 8 bases had no gene match. This CDR3 is 15 amino acids long. Per germline, CDR1 SGHDN and CDR2 FVKESK. The CDR3 coding sequence is TGTGCCAGCAGCTCCCGACAGGGGGCGGGGGAAAAACTGTTTTTT. It specifies CASSSRQGAGEKLFF. Combining the CDR3 with reference TRBV14 and TRBJ1-4 gives the whole variable domain EAGVTQFPSHSVIEKGQTVTLRCDPISGHDNLYWYRRVMGKEIKFLLHFVKESKQDESGMPNNRFLAERTGGTYSTLKVQPAELEDSGVYFCASSSRQGAGEKLFFGSGTQLSVL.

The V and J genes are TRBV19 and TRBJ1-3, with 7 bases lining up with TRBD1. Looked up from germline, CDR1 is LNHDA and CDR2 is SQIVND (reference sequence). The V segment lost 7 bases and the J segment 0 bases; nucleotides outside the gene matches: 6. The CDR3 is 15 residues long. The CDR3 DNA reads TGTGCCAGTACCCCCCGGACAGGCTCTGGAAACACCATATATTTT. Protein product: CASTPRTGSGNTIYF.

The chain joins TRBV14 to TRBJ2-7; D possibly corresponds to TRBD2 (5 bases). CDR1 and CDR2 from the germline V gene are SGHDN and FVKESK. The CDR3 length is 14 residues. V was shortened by 6 bases and J by 3 bases, with 15 bases between the two germline ends. The CDR3 sequence: CASSFGGSNYEQYF. The CDR3 DNA reads TGTGCCAGCAGTTTCGGAGGTTCAAACTACGAGCAGTACTTC.

This clone showed up just once. This sequence joins TRBV28 and TRBJ2-7; 10 nucleotides align to TRBD2. V shed 3 bases and J 6 bases; nucleotides not matched to a gene: 14. The CDR3 extends over 17 amino acids. CDR1 and CDR2 (germline): MDHEN, SYDVKM. The CDR3 DNA follows: TGTGCCAGCAGTTTTCCTAGCGGGAGTCCAACGAAAATCGAGCAGTACTTC. This codes for CASSFPSGSPTKIEQYF.

The chain uses TRBV11-3 and TRBJ2-7; 8 positions match TRBD1. The CDR3 sequence is 15 residues long. Trimming took 5 bases from V and 2 from J; bases not matched to a gene: 8. Germline V gene sequence: CDR1 SGHNT, CDR2 YENEEA. The CDR3, as DNA: TGTGCCAGCAGCCTCCTCCCGGGACAGGCCTACGAGCAGTACTTC. Protein product: CASSLLPGQAYEQYF.

This clone showed up just a few times. This chain joins TRBV18 and TRBJ2-1; D possibly corresponds to TRBD2 (5 bases). The V end lost 9 bases, the J end lost 0 bases, and 15 bases lay between the germline ends. The CDR3 has 15 residues. Germline loops: CDR1 KGHSH, CDR2 LQKENI. As DNA, the CDR3 is TGTGCCAGTTCAGGTCTAGGGAGCTCCTACAATGAGCAGTTCTTC. Residues: CASSGLGSSYNEQFF.